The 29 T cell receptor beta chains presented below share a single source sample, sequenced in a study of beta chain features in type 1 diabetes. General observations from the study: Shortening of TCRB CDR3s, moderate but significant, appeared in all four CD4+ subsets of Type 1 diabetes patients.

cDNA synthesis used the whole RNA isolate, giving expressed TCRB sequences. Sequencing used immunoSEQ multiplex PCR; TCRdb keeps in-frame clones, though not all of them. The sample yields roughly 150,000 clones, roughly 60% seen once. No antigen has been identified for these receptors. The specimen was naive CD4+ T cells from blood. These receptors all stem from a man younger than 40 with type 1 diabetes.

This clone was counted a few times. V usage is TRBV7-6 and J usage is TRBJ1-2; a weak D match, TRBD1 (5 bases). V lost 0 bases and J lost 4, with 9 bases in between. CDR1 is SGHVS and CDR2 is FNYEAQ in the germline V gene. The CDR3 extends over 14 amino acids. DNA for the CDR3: TGTGCCAGCAGCTTAGCTACCCAGGGCTATGGCTACACCTTC. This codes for CASSLATQGYGYTF.

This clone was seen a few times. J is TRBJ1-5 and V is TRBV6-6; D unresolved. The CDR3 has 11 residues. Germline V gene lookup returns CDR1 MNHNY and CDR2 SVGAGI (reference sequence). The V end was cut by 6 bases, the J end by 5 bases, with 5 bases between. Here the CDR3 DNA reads TGTGCCAGCAGGGACGATCAGCCCCAGCATTTT. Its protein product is CASRDDQPQHF.

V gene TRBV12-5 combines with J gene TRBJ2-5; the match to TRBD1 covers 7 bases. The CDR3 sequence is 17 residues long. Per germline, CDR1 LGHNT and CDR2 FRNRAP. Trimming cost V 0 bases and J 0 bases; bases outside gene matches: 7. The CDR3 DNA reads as TGTGCTAGTGGTTTGGTACTGGTACAGGGGTACCAAGAGACCCAGTACTTC. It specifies CASGLVLVQGYQETQYF.

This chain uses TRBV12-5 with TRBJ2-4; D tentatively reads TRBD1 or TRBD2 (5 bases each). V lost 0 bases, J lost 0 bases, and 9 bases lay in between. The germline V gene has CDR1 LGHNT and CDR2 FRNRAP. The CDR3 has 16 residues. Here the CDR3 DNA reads TGTGCTAGTGGTTTGGTAAGGGACCAAGCCAAAAACATTCAGTACTTC. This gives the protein CASGLVRDQAKNIQYF.

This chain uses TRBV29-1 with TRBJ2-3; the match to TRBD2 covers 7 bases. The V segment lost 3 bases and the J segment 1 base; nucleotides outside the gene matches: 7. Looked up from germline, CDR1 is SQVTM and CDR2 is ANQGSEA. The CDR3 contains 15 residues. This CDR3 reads CSVDPSSGGTDTQYF. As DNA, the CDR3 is TGCAGCGTTGACCCCTCCAGCGGGGGCACAGATACGCAGTATTTT.

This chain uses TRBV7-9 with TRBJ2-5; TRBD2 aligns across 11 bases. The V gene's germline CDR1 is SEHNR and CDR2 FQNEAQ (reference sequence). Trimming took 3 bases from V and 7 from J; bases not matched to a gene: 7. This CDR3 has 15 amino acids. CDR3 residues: CASSLASGGPGTQYF. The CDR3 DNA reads TGTGCCAGCAGCTTGGCTAGCGGGGGGCCAGGGACCCAGTACTTC.

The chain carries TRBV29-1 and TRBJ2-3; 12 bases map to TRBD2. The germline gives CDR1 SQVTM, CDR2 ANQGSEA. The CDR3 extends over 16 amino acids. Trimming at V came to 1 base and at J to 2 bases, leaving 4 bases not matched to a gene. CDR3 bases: TGCAGCGTTGAAGTCCTAGCGGGGGGGCCCACAGATACGCAGTATTTT. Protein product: CSVEVLAGGPTDTQYF.

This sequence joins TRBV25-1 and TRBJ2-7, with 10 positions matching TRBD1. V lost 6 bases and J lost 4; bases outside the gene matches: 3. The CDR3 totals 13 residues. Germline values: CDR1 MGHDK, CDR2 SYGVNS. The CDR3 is CASRGTGVYEQYF. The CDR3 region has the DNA TGTGCCAGCAGAGGGACAGGGGTTTACGAGCAGTACTTC.

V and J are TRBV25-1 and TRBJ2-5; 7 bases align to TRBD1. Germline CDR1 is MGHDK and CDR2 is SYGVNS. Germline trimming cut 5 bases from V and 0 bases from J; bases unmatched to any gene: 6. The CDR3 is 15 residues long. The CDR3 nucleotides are TGTGCCAGCAGTCCGGACAGGAAGTACCAAGAGACCCAGTACTTC. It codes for CASSPDRKYQETQYF.

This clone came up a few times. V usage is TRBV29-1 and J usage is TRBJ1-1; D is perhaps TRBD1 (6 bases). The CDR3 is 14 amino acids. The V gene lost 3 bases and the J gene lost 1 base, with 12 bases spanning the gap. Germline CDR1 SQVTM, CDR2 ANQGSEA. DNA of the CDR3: TGCAGCGTTGATAGCTACAGGGAGAACACTGAAGCTTTCTTT. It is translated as CSVDSYRENTEAFF. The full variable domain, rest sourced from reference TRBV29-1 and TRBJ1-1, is SAVISQKPSRDICQRGTSLTIQCQVDSQVTMMFWYRQQPGQSLTLIATANQGSEATYESGFVIDKFPISRPNLTFSTLTVSNMSPEDSSIYLCSVDSYRENTEAFFGQGTRLTVV.

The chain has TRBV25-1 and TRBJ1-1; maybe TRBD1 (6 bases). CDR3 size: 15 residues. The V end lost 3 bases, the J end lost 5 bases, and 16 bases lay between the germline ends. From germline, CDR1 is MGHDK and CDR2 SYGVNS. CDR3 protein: CASSDPRGRGTEAFF. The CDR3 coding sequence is TGTGCCAGCAGTGACCCCAGGGGAAGGGGAACTGAAGCTTTCTTT.

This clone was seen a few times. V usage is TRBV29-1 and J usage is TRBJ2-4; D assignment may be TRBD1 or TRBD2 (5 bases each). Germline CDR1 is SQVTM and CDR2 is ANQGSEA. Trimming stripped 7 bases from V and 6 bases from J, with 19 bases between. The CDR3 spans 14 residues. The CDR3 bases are TGCAGCGGCGGCCCGGGACCCCGGGGAAACATTCAGTACTTC. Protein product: CSGGPGPRGNIQYF.

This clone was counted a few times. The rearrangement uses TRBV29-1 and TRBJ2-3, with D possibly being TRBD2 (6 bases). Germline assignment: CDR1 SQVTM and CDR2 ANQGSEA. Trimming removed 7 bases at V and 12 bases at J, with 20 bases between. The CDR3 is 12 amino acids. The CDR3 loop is CSAQESSGEQYF. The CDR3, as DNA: TGCAGCGCCCAGGAGAGTTCGGGGGAACAGTATTTT.

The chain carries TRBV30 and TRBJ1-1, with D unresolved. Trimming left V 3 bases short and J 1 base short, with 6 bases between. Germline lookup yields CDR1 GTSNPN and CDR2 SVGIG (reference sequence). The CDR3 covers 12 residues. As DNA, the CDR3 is TGTGCCTGGAGGAATACGAACACTGAAGCTTTCTTT. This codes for CAWRNTNTEAFF.

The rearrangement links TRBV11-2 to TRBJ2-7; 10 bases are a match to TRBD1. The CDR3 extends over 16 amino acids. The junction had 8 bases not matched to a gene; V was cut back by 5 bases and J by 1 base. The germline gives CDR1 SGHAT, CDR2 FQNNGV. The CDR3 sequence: CASSHLPGQGSYEQYF. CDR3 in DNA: TGTGCCAGCAGCCACCTGCCGGGACAGGGGTCCTACGAGCAGTACTTC.

The CDR3 nucleotides are TGTGCCTGGAGTGTAATGAGCCACAATGAGCAGTTCTTC. This codes for CAWSVMSHNEQFF. The chain recombines TRBV30 with TRBJ2-1; no clear D. The germline CDR1 and CDR2 sequences are GTSNPN and SVGIG (reference sequence). Trimming took off 0 bases at V and 5 bases at J, with 8 bases between the two ends. This CDR3 is built from 13 residues.

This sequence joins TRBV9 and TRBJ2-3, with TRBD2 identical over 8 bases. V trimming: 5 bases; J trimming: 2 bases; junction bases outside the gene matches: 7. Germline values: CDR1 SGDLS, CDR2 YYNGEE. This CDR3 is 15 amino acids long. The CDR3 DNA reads TGTGCCAGCAGACCACCGGGACTAGACACAGATACGCAGTATTTT. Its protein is CASRPPGLDTDTQYF.

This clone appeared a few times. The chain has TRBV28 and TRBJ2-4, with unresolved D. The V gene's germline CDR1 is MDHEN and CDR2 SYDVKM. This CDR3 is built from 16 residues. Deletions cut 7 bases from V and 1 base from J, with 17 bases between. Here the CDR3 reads CASISEGLRAKNIQYF. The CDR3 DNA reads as TGTGCCAGCATCTCAGAAGGTTTGCGGGCCAAAAACATTCAGTACTTC. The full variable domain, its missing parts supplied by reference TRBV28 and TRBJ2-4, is DVKVTQSSRYLVKRTGEKVFLECVQDMDHENMFWYRQDPGLGLRLIYFSYDVKMKEKGDIPEGYSVSREKKERFSLILESASTNQTSMYLCASISEGLRAKNIQYFGAGTRLSVL.

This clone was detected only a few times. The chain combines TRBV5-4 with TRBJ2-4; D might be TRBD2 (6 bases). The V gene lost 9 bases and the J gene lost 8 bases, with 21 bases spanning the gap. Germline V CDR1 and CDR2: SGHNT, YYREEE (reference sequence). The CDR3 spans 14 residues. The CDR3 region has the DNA TGTGCCACCCGAGGAGGGGCGAGTATAGACATTCAGTACTTC. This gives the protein CATRGGASIDIQYF.

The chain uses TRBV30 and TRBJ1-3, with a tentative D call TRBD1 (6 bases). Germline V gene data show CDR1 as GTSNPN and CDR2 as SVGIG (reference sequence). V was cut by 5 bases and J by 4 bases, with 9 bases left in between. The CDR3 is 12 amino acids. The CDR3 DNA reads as TGTGCCTGGGACAGGTCCGGAAACACCATATATTTT. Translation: CAWDRSGNTIYF.

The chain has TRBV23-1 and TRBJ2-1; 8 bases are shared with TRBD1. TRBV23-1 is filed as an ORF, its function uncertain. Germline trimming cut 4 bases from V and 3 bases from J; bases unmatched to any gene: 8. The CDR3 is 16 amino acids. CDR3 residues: CASSRPPDRDYNEQFF. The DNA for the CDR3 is TGCGCCAGCAGTCGGCCCCCGGACAGGGACTACAATGAGCAGTTCTTC.

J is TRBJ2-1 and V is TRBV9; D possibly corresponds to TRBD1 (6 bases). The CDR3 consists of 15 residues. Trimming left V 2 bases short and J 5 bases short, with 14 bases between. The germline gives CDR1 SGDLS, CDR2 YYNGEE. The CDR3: CASSVRDTWDNEQFF. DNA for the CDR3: TGTGCCAGCAGCGTCCGGGACACATGGGACAATGAGCAGTTCTTC.

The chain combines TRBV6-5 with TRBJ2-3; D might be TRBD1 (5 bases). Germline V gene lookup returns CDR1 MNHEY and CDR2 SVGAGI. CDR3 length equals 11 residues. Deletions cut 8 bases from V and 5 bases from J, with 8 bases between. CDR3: CASQGVDTQYF. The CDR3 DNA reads TGTGCCAGCCAAGGGGTAGATACGCAGTATTTT.

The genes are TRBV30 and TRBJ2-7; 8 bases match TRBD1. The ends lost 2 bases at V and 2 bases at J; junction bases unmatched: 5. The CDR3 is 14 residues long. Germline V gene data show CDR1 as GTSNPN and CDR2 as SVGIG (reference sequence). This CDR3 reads CAWSQDRGPYEQYF. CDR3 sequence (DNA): TGTGCCTGGAGTCAAGACAGGGGCCCCTACGAGCAGTACTTC.

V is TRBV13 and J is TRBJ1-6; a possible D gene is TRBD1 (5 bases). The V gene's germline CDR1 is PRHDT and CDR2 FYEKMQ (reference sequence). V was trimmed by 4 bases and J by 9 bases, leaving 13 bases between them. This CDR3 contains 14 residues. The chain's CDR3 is CASSSGRSRSPLHF. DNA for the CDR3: TGTGCCAGCAGCTCGGGACGGTCTCGTTCACCCCTCCACTTT. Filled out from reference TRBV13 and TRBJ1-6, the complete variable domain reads AAGVIQSPRHLIKEKRETATLKCYPIPRHDTVYWYQQGPGQDPQFLISFYEKMQSDKGSIPDRFSAQQFSDYHSELNMSSLELGDSALYFCASSSGRSRSPLHFGNGTRLTVT.

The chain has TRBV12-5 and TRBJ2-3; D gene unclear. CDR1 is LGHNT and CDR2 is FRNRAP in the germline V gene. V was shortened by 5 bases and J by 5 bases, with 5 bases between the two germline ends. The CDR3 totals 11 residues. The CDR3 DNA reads TGTGCTAGTGGTGTTCTAGATACGCAGTATTTT. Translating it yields CASGVLDTQYF.

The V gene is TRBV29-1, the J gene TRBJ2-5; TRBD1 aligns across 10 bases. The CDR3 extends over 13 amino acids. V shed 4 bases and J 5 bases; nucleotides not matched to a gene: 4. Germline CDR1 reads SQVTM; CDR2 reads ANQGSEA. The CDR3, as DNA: TGCAGCGTTGGAGGGACAGGGGTGGAGACCCAGTACTTC. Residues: CSVGGTGVETQYF. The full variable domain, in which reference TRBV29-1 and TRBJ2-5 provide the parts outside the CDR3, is SAVISQKPSRDICQRGTSLTIQCQVDSQVTMMFWYRQQPGQSLTLIATANQGSEATYESGFVIDKFPISRPNLTFSTLTVSNMSPEDSSIYLCSVGGTGVETQYFGPGTRLLVL.

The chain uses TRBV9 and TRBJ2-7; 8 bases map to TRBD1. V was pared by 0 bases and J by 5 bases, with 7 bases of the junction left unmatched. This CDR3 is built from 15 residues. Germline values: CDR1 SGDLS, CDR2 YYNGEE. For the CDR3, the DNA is TGTGCCAGCAGCGTAGGTTCAGGGGGCCTTCACGAGCAGTACTTC. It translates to CASSVGSGGLHEQYF.

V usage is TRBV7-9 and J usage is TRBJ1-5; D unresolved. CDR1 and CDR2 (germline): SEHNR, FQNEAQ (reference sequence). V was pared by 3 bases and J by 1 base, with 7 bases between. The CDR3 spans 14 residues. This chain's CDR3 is CASSFGRSNQPQHF. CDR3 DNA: TGTGCCAGCAGCTTTGGACGGAGCAATCAGCCCCAGCATTTT.